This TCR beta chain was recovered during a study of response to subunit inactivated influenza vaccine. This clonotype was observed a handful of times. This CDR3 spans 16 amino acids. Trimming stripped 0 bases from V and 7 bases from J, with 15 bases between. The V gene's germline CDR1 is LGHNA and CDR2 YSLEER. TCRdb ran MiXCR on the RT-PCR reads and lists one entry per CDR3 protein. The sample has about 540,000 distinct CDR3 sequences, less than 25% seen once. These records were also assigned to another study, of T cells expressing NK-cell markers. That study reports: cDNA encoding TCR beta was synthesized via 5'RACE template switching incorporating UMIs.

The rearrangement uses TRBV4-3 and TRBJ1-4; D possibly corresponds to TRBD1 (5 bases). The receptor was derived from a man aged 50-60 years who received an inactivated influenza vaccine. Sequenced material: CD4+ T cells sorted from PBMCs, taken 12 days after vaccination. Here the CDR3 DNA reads TGCGCCAGCAGCCAAGAGTTCGGGGCAGGTGGTGAAAAACTGTTTTTT. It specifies CASSQEFGAGGEKLFF.